This is a list of T cell receptor beta chains from one sample in a study of shared clonotypes between healthy human individuals. TCRdb's copy holds only in-frame clones and misses some; the assay was immunoSEQ multiplex PCR. The sample holds under 1,900,000 clones, approximately 98.5% seen once. Sequences were obtained from naive CD4+ T cells sorted from blood. The receptors stem from a man aged 25 to 40 in good health. CDR3s include the opening cysteine and the closing phenylalanine or tryptophan. D genes are given only for firm matches.

j_call v_call d_call cdr3_aa cdr3_nt
TRBJ2-5 TRBV5-1 TRBD1 CASSLAGTGAEETQYF TGCGCCAGCAGCTTGGCCGGGACAGGGGCCGAAGAGACCCAGTACTTC
TRBJ1-1 TRBV19 TRBD1 CASSIAGGMNTEAFF TGTGCCAGTAGTATAGCAGGGGGAATGAACACTGAAGCTTTCTTT
TRBJ1-4 TRBV30 - CAWDRGGEKLFF TGTGCCTGGGACCGAGGAGGGGAAAAACTGTTTTTT
TRBJ2-5 TRBV11-2 - CASSLAGSETQYF TGTGCCAGCAGCTTAGCAGGGAGCGAGACCCAGTACTTC
TRBJ2-7 TRBV2 TRBD1 CASRGTVEQYF TGTGCCAGCAGGGGGACAGTCGAGCAGTACTTC
TRBJ1-1 TRBV18 - CASSAQGDGINTEAFF TGTGCCAGCTCAGCTCAAGGAGACGGAATAAACACTGAAGCTTTCTTT
TRBJ2-3 TRBV28 TRBD2 CASSSPTSGWFLTQYF TGTGCCAGCAGTTCACCCACTAGCGGGTGGTTTCTTACGCAGTATTTT
TRBJ2-1 TRBV11-2 - CASSLGSTGHSYNEQFF TGTGCCAGCAGCTTAGGGTCTACAGGGCACTCCTACAATGAGCAGTTCTTC
TRBJ1-2 TRBV28 - CASSNRGRTYGYTF TGTGCCAGCAGTAACCGGGGACGGACCTATGGCTACACCTTC
TRBJ2-6 TRBV12-2 - CASRLAFSKSGANVLTF TGTGCAAGTCGCTTAGCTTTCTCGAAGTCTGGGGCCAACGTCCTGACTTTC
TRBJ2-3 TRBV12-5 - CASGLAAGSTDTQYF TGTGCTAGTGGCCTAGCCGCCGGGAGCACAGATACGCAGTATTTT
TRBJ2-3 TRBV5-1 TRBD1 CASSEGQGPDTQYF TGCGCCAGCAGCGAGGGACAGGGTCCAGATACGCAGTATTTT
TRBJ2-7 TRBV5-4 TRBD2 CASSLEPSGYEQYF TGTGCCAGCAGCTTGGAACCTAGCGGCTACGAGCAGTACTTC
TRBJ2-7 TRBV11-2 TRBD2 CASSRLAESYEQYF TGTGCCAGCAGCCGACTAGCGGAGAGCTACGAGCAGTACTTC
TRBJ2-2 TRBV6-1 TRBD2 CASSALTSGRTNTGELFF TGTGCCAGCAGTGCACTGACTAGCGGGAGAACGAACACCGGGGAGCTGTTTTTT
TRBJ2-5 TRBV30 - CAWSVIRGETQYF TGTGCCTGGAGTGTAATTCGGGGAGAGACCCAGTACTTC
TRBJ2-5 TRBV10-3 TRBD2 CAISAGGVGRETQYF TGTGCCATCAGTGCGGGGGGAGTCGGTCGAGAGACCCAGTACTTC
TRBJ1-1 TRBV9 - CASGTFSGEAFF TGTGCCAGCGGGACCTTCTCAGGTGAAGCTTTCTTT
TRBJ1-1 TRBV7-2 - CASSFENTEAFF TGTGCCAGCAGTTTCGAGAACACTGAAGCTTTCTTT
TRBJ2-5 TRBV6-5 TRBD2 CAGGRGREETQYF TGTGCCGGGGGGAGGGGCCGCGAAGAGACCCAGTACTTC
TRBJ2-1 TRBV4-3 - CASSQGGGTYNEQFF TGCGCCAGCAGCCAAGGTGGCGGGACGTACAATGAGCAGTTCTTC
TRBJ2-1 TRBV5-1 - CASSLVGGGNNEQFF TGCGCCAGCAGCTTGGTTGGCGGGGGCAACAATGAGCAGTTCTTC
TRBJ2-1 TRBV25-1 TRBD2 CASSELASGSNEQFF TGTGCCAGCAGTGAATTAGCTAGCGGGAGCAATGAGCAGTTCTTC
TRBJ1-4 TRBV7-9 TRBD1 CASSGRTGDVEKLFF TGTGCCAGCAGCGGAAGGACAGGCGACGTGGAAAAACTGTTTTTT
TRBJ2-7 TRBV5-1 TRBD2 CASSLWGGSSYEQYF TGCGCCAGCAGCTTGTGGGGCGGGAGCTCCTACGAGCAGTACTTC